This T cell receptor beta chain was captured in a study of blood T cells in healthy people across ages. The CDR3 sequence is 14 residues long. J gave up 9 bases and V 10 bases, and 11 bases lay outside the gene matches. Germline V gives CDR1 SEHNR, CDR2 FQNEAQ (reference sequence). This clonotype was counted many times. A sample-barcoded 5' primer and a J-beta primer mix were used in a second PCR of roughly 7 to 11 cycles. Every sample gave at least 3 million paired-end reads containing CDR3. TCRdb processed the 5' RACE reads anew with MiXCR; each CDR3 protein has one entry. Of more than 900,000 distinct CDR3 sequences listed, about 28% are singletons. In addition, the sample was reused for a study of T cells of mothers and their children. That publication notes: Added by the second PCR's M1S primer were sample barcodes and 2-4 random nucleotides.

The source of this sequence is a woman in her thirties or forties in good health. This chain uses TRBV7-9 with TRBJ2-3; 12 positions agree with TRBD2. Source material: blood. CDR3 residues: CAIMTSGRSTTQYF. The DNA of the CDR3 is TGTGCCATCATGACTAGCGGGAGATCCACAACGCAGTATTTT.